This TCR beta chain was identified during a study of T cell responses to AZD1222 COVID-19 vaccine. About the research overall: Doses given second, at about 4 or about 12 weeks, were pooled.

Trimming removed 3 bases from V and 4 bases from J, with 1 base in between. The CDR3 totals 11 residues. CDR1 is LNHDA and CDR2 is SQIVND in the germline V gene (reference sequence). Profiled with immunoSEQ multiplex PCR; TCRdb holds only in-frame clones, not every one. Of approximately 180,000 clones in the sample, around 88% were seen once. This TCR was sampled from an adult in good health. Here the sequenced sample was peripheral blood, taken on day 0 of AZD1222 vaccination. The chain couples TRBV19 to TRBJ2-1, with unresolved D. CDR3 sequence: CASSIYNEQFF. The CDR3 bases are TGTGCCAGTAGTATTTACAATGAGCAGTTCTTC.